The rows below give T cell receptor beta chains drawn from one sample of a study of blood T cell repertoires in COVID-19. Sequencing was performed with immunoSEQ multiplex PCR; in TCRdb, only in-frame clones are kept and a portion is missing. The sample lists some 200,000 clones; 70% to 90% were seen once. Sequencing input: PBMCs or T cells enriched from blood (not recorded which). Source of these receptors: a woman in her thirties or forties with acute COVID-19. The CDR3 runs from the conserved cysteine through the conserved F or W. D genes are given only for firm matches. A row's size may be missing; if present it is once, few, many or a size class.

cdr3_nt	cdr3_aa	v_call	j_call	clone_size	d_call
TGTGCCATCAGTGAGTCGAGCCCCTCCGCCTACGAGCAGTACTTC	CAISESSPSAYEQYF	TRBV10-3	TRBJ2-7	-	-
TGTGCCAGCAGCCCCCCGGGACAGGGGCAAGAGACCCAGTACTTC	CASSPPGQGQETQYF	TRBV6-2/TRBV6-3	TRBJ2-5	-	TRBD1
TGCGCCAGCAGCCATGACTTCCTTAGCGGGAGGGCCAAAGGCGGGGAGCTGTTTTTT	CASSHDFLSGRAKGGELFF	TRBV4-1	TRBJ2-2	once	TRBD2
TGTGCCAGCTCACCTTACAGGGACACTGAAGCTTTCTTT	CASSPYRDTEAFF	TRBV18	TRBJ1-1	once	-
TGTGCCAGCAGCCGCGGGGACACCGGGGAGCTGTTTTTT	CASSRGDTGELFF	TRBV7-3	TRBJ2-2	-	-
TGTGCCAGCGGGAGGACAGGGGGTAATGAAAAACTGTTTTTT	CASGRTGGNEKLFF	TRBV28	TRBJ1-4	-	TRBD1
TGTGCCAGCAGTCGGACAAGGGGCAGAGAAAAACTGTTTTTT	CASSRTRGREKLFF	TRBV6-5	TRBJ1-4	-	-
TGTGCCAGCAGTCGCCCCCCCCGGTACGAGCAGTACTTC	CASSRPPRYEQYF	TRBV28	TRBJ2-7	-	-
TGTGCCAGCAGCAGTCCGGGGGAGGGCCAAAAACTGTTTTTT	CASSSPGEGQKLFF	TRBV11-1	TRBJ1-4	-	-
TGTGCCAGCAGCCAAGATCTGAGACAGGACGGGGAGCTGTTTTTT	CASSQDLRQDGELFF	TRBV14	TRBJ2-2	-	-
TGTGCCAGCAGTCCCCTGGGACAGGGGGTAGACGGCGCTGAAGCTTTCTTT	CASSPLGQGVDGAEAFF	TRBV4-2	TRBJ1-1	-	TRBD1
TGCGCCAGCAGCCGTAACCCGGGACAGGGGGACGAAAAACTGTTTTTT	CASSRNPGQGDEKLFF	TRBV4-1	TRBJ1-4	few	TRBD1
TGTGCCGCCTGTATAGCGGGGGGGATCACCGGGGAGCTGTTTTTT	CAACIAGGITGELFF	TRBV6-6	TRBJ2-2	-	TRBD2
TGTGCCTGGAGTGTAGCCGGGGTGAACCAGTACTTC	CAWSVAGVNQYF	TRBV30	TRBJ2-5	-	-
TGTGCCAGCAGTTTAGGAGGGCCGGGGACTGAAGCTTTCTTT	CASSLGGPGTEAFF	TRBV28	TRBJ1-1	-	-
TGTGCCAGCAGTGAGGGGAGTCATCAGCCCCAGCATTTT	CASSEGSHQPQHF	TRBV6-1	TRBJ1-5	many	-
TGTGCCAGCTCACCGAGGACAGGGGAGGAAGGGTACACCTTC	CASSPRTGEEGYTF	TRBV18	TRBJ1-2	-	TRBD1
TGTGCCAGCAGTTTAGGGGTCGGACAGTGGAACACTGAAGCTTTCTTT	CASSLGVGQWNTEAFF	TRBV27	TRBJ1-1	-	-
TGTGCCAGCAGCCTCACAGGGGGAGCTTTCTTT	CASSLTGGAFF	TRBV28	TRBJ1-1	-	TRBD1
TGTGCCAGCAGTTTAGGTTTTCCTCGGAACTATGGCTACACCTTC	CASSLGFPRNYGYTF	TRBV27	TRBJ1-2	-	-
TGTGCCAGCAGCCAAGGGATAGCGGGGGGGGTAGAGACCCAGTACTTC	CASSQGIAGGVETQYF	TRBV3-1/TRBV3-2	TRBJ2-5	-	TRBD2
TGTGCCAGCAGCTTCACCGGGACAGCCTACAATGAGCAGTTCTTC	CASSFTGTAYNEQFF	TRBV7-9	TRBJ2-1	-	TRBD1
TGTGCCAGCAGGGGAGAAACGGGACTAGCGGGTGTATTCTCCTACGAGCAGTACTTC	CASRGETGLAGVFSYEQYF	TRBV2	TRBJ2-7	-	TRBD2
TGTGCCAGCAGTGAAGCATCAACACGGAACACCGGGGAGCTGTTTTTT	CASSEASTRNTGELFF	TRBV2	TRBJ2-2	-	-
TGTGCCAGCACTCCTACGGGGGGTTTTAGCACCATATATTTT	CASTPTGGFSTIYF	TRBV7-2	TRBJ1-3	-	-
TGTGCCAGCAGACCGACAGGGGGCAATTCACCCCTCCACTTT	CASRPTGGNSPLHF	TRBV3-1/TRBV3-2	TRBJ1-6	-	TRBD1
TGTGCCAGCAGTGAATACGGGAGTGAGACCCAGTACTTC	CASSEYGSETQYF	TRBV25-1	TRBJ2-5	-	-
TGTGCCAGCAGCCAAGATCTCCTGGGCTCGGCGTCTGGCTACACCTTC	CASSQDLLGSASGYTF	TRBV3-1/TRBV3-2	TRBJ1-2	-	-
TGTGCCAGCAGCTTAATAGCGGGGCCTAGCACAGATACGCAGTATTTT	CASSLIAGPSTDTQYF	TRBV7-8	TRBJ2-3	-	TRBD2
TGCGCCAGCAGGCAGGACAGGGGTGTACCCGGGGAGCTGTTTTTT	CASRQDRGVPGELFF	TRBV4-1	TRBJ2-2	few	TRBD1
TGTGCCAGCAGCGCTAGCACTGGCCCTATTGGCTACACCTTC	CASSASTGPIGYTF	TRBV9	TRBJ1-2	once	-
TGTGCCAGCAGATTCCGGCCGACTCCTAATGAAAAACTGTTTTTT	CASRFRPTPNEKLFF	TRBV6-5	TRBJ1-4	once	-
TGTGCCAGCAGTTTCGCGGGGGCCGGCTATGGCTACACCTTC	CASSFAGAGYGYTF	TRBV28	TRBJ1-2	-	-
TGTGCCAGCAGCTTAGGGGGCGGGACAGGGCCTCGGAACACTGAAGCTTTCTTT	CASSLGGGTGPRNTEAFF	TRBV7-9	TRBJ1-1	once	TRBD1
TGTGCCAGCAGCCCTCGGGCGACTAAGAATTCACCCCTCCACTTT	CASSPRATKNSPLHF	TRBV7-2	TRBJ1-6	-	-
TGTGCCAGCAGACTCACTGGACTAGGGAGCACAGATACGCAGTATTTT	CASRLTGLGSTDTQYF	TRBV14	TRBJ2-3	-	TRBD2
TGTGCCAGCAGTCCCCCGAACAGATACACTGAAGCTTTCTTT	CASSPPNRYTEAFF	TRBV28	TRBJ1-1	-	-
TGTGCCAGCAGCGCCGGACTAGCGGGATACAATGAGCAGTTCTTC	CASSAGLAGYNEQFF	TRBV7-3	TRBJ2-1	-	TRBD2
TGTGCCAGCAGTTATTCGCGACAGGGTCTAACAGAGCAGTACTTC	CASSYSRQGLTEQYF	TRBV6-5	TRBJ2-7	-	TRBD1
TGCGCCAGCAGCCCTCGACAGCACTATGGCTACACCTTC	CASSPRQHYGYTF	TRBV4-1	TRBJ1-2	-	-
TGCGCCAGCAGCCCGGGACAGAACTCCTACGAGCAGTACTTC	CASSPGQNSYEQYF	TRBV5-1	TRBJ2-7	-	TRBD1
TGTGCCAGCAAATCCGGGACAGACTTTGTTCAGCCCCAGCATTTT	CASKSGTDFVQPQHF	TRBV27	TRBJ1-5	-	TRBD1
TGTGCCAGCAGCTCAGGGGGAAAAGGTACTGAAGCTTTCTTT	CASSSGGKGTEAFF	TRBV7-3	TRBJ1-1	-	TRBD1
TGTGCCAGCAGTGAAGGCAGTCGTATGACCCAGCATTTT	CASSEGSRMTQHF	TRBV2	TRBJ1-5	few	-
TGTGCCAGCAGCTTAGGGACTGGACTCCGGTCCCGTGAAGCTTTCTTT	CASSLGTGLRSREAFF	TRBV7-9	TRBJ1-1	-	-
TGTGCCAGCAGCAGAGGACAGCACCAAGAGACCCAGTACTTC	CASSRGQHQETQYF	TRBV11-2	TRBJ2-5	-	-
TGTGCCAGCAGCCCCAGGGGTGGTAACACCATATATTTT	CASSPRGGNTIYF	TRBV11-2	TRBJ1-3	-	-